This T cell receptor (beta chain) was profiled in a study of blood T cell repertoires in COVID-19. A single count supports this clone. Sequencing was performed with immunoSEQ multiplex PCR; in TCRdb, only in-frame clones are kept and a portion is missing. The repertoire has about 140,000 clones, about 75% of them found once; the top ten carry around 3.2%. Trimming removed 1 base at V and 12 bases at J, with 17 bases between. The CDR3 length is 14 residues. In germline, CDR1 is SGHKS, CDR2 YYEKEE (reference sequence). The chain recombines TRBV5-5 with TRBJ2-1; D might be TRBD2 (6 bases). The sequencing sample was made of PBMCs or T cells enriched from blood (not recorded which). The source of this sequence is a woman aged 45-65 years who had recovered from COVID-19. CDR3 sequence (DNA): TGTGCCAGCAGCTTGTTACTAGCCTTTGCTGGGCAGTTCTTC. As protein: CASSLLLAFAGQFF.